This is a list of T cell receptor beta chains from one sample in a study of blood T cell repertoires in COVID-19. The method was immunoSEQ multiplex PCR; TCRdb's version includes in-frame clones alone and lacks a portion of them. The sample has approximately 260,000 clones, approximately 80% seen once. The specimen sequenced was peripheral blood. These receptors originate from a woman aged 40 to 50 with active or convalescent COVID-19. The CDR3 runs from the conserved cysteine through the conserved F or W. A D gene is named only where the DNA matches it firmly. Rows give clone size only sometimes, using once, few, many, or a class for an expanded clone.

D,V,size,J,DNA,CDR3
-,TRBV13,-,TRBJ2-5,TGTGCCACCACACGGGACATACAGACCCAGTACTTC,CATTRDIQTQYF
-,TRBV15,few,TRBJ1-2,TGTGCCACCAGAAGAGGAGGGCCTCTGGGCTATGGCTACACCTTC,CATRRGGPLGYGYTF
TRBD2,TRBV6-4,-,TRBJ2-3,TGTGCCAGCAGTGATAGGCCTAGCGGGGCCACAGATACGCAGTATTTT,CASSDRPSGATDTQYF
TRBD1,TRBV7-3,once,TRBJ1-1,TGTGCCAGCAGCCCCAGGACAGGGGGGGACACTGAAGCTTTCTTT,CASSPRTGGDTEAFF
TRBD1,TRBV28,-,TRBJ1-1,TGTGCCAGCAGATACACAGGGGCGAACACTGAAGCTTTCTTT,CASRYTGANTEAFF
TRBD1,TRBV30,-,TRBJ1-1,TGTGCCTGGAGTGTACCCGGGACAGAGAACACTGAAGCTTTCTTT,CAWSVPGTENTEAFF
-,TRBV5-1,-,TRBJ2-7,TGCGCCAGCAGCTTGGGAAGTCAGGTCAGGGGCTACGAGCAGTACTTC,CASSLGSQVRGYEQYF
TRBD1,TRBV24-1,-,TRBJ2-1,TGTGCCACCAGTGATCTCGGGACAGACAATGAGCAGTTCTTC,CATSDLGTDNEQFF
-,TRBV27,-,TRBJ1-5,TGTGCCACCGGCTTCCTTTTCGGGGACTTTTGGTCCCAGCATTTT,CATGFLFGDFWSQHF
-,TRBV5-1,-,TRBJ1-2,TGCGCCAGCAGCAAGGGACTCAAAGCGGCTTATGGCTACACCTTC,CASSKGLKAAYGYTF
-,TRBV25-1,-,TRBJ2-7,TGTGCCAGCACTAGCGTAACCAGGAGGTACGAGCAGTACTTC,CASTSVTRRYEQYF
-,TRBV4-1,-,TRBJ1-1,TGCGCCAGCAGCCTAGATTCCGTGCTAGGCAACACTGAAGCTTTCTTT,CASSLDSVLGNTEAFF
TRBD1,TRBV28,-,TRBJ2-7,TGTGCCAGCAGTGAATTAAAGGGGGCCCCCTACGAGCAGTACTTC,CASSELKGAPYEQYF
TRBD1,TRBV5-1,-,TRBJ2-2,TGCGCCAGCAGCTCGACAGGGGCCGGGGAGCTGTTTTTT,CASSSTGAGELFF
-,TRBV28,once,TRBJ1-5,TGTGCCAGCAGTTTATACCAGGGGAACGGTCAGCCCCAGCATTTT,CASSLYQGNGQPQHF
-,TRBV30,-,TRBJ1-6,TGTGCCTGGAGGGCGGTCGACGGTTCACCCCTCCACTTT,CAWRAVDGSPLHF
TRBD1,TRBV5-6,-,TRBJ1-5,TGTGCCAGCAGCTTGGGACAGGGCGGGCAGCCCCAGCATTTT,CASSLGQGGQPQHF
-,TRBV27,-,TRBJ2-1,TGTGCCAGCAGTGGCCTCAAAGGGGGGGAAAATGAGCAGTTCTTC,CASSGLKGGENEQFF
TRBD1,TRBV7-9,-,TRBJ2-7,TGTGCCAGCAGCTTCGAAGGGGACAGGGGGTCCTACGAGCAGTACTTC,CASSFEGDRGSYEQYF
TRBD1,TRBV14,-,TRBJ1-2,TGTGCCAGCAGCCAGGGACAGGGGGCTGGTGACTATGGCTACACCTTC,CASSQGQGAGDYGYTF
-,TRBV6-4,-,TRBJ1-3,TGTGCCAGCAGTGTAGAGACACCGTTTGGCCAACCGTCTGGAAACACCATATATTTT,CASSVETPFGQPSGNTIYF
TRBD1,TRBV18,once,TRBJ2-1,TGTGCCAGCTCACCGGTGGGACAGAGATTTTACAATGAGCAGTTCTTC,CASSPVGQRFYNEQFF
-,TRBV5-1,-,TRBJ1-1,TGCGCCAGCAGCCTTTTACAAAGGGGCAACACTGAAGCTTTCTTT,CASSLLQRGNTEAFF
TRBD1,TRBV5-1,once,TRBJ1-1,TGCGCCAGCAGCTTTCTGGCAGGGGGCGCTGAAGCTTTCTTT,CASSFLAGGAEAFF
-,TRBV6-1,-,TRBJ1-1,TGTGCCAGCAGTGAACGGGGCACTGAAGCTTTCTTT,CASSERGTEAFF